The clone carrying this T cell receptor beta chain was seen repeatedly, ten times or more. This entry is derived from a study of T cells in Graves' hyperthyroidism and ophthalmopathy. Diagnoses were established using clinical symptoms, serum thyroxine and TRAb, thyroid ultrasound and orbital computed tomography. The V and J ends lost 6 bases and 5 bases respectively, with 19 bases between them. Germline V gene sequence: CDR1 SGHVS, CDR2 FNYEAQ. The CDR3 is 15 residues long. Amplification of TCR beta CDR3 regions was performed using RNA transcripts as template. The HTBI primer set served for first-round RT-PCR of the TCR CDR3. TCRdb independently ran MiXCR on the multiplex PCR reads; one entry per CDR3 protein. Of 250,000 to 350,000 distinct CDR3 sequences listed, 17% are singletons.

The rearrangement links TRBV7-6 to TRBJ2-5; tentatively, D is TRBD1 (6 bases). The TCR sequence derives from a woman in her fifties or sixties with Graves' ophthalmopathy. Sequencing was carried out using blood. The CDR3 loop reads CASRRNTGNVETQYF. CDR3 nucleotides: TGTGCCAGCAGGCGTAACACAGGGAACGTGGAGACCCAGTACTTC. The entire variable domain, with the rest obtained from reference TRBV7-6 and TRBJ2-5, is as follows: GAGVSQSPRYKVTKRGQDVALRCDPISGHVSLYWYRQALGQGPEFLTYFNYEAQQDKSGLPNDRFSAERPEGSISTLTIQRTEQRDSAMYRCASRRNTGNVETQYFGPGTRLLVL.